This is a list of T cell receptor beta chains from one sample in a study of blood T cell repertoires in COVID-19. The table came from immunoSEQ multiplex PCR; TCRdb's copy has only in-frame clones and leaves some out. The table includes 210,000 or so clones, 81% detected once. Sequenced: PBMCs or T cells enriched from blood (not recorded which). All receptors come from a woman aged 50 to 60 with acute COVID-19. Each CDR3 is given with its conserved first and last residue. D genes are given only for firm matches. Clone size is shown for a subset of rows, as once, few, many or a class of expanded clone.

size	D	V	J	CDR3	DNA
NA	NA	TRBV5-1	TRBJ1-2	CASSSPTDYPNYGYTF	TGCGCCAGCAGCTCCCCGACGGACTACCCTAACTATGGCTACACCTTC
NA	NA	TRBV5-5	TRBJ1-3	CASSLGWTSSGNTIYF	TGTGCCAGCAGCTTGGGTTGGACTTCCTCTGGAAACACCATATATTTT
NA	NA	TRBV24-1	TRBJ2-7	CATSDPRDTSYEQYF	TGTGCCACCAGTGACCCCCGGGACACCTCCTACGAGCAGTACTTC
few	NA	TRBV16	TRBJ2-7	CASSPTGNYEQYF	TGTGCCAGCAGCCCAACAGGGAACTACGAGCAGTACTTC
few	TRBD2	TRBV7-2	TRBJ2-2	CASSASSGGIGELFF	TGTGCCAGCAGCGCGTCTAGCGGGGGAATCGGGGAGCTGTTTTTT
NA	NA	TRBV6-5	TRBJ1-1	CASSYLGTGRAEAFF	TGTGCCAGCAGTTACCTAGGGACGGGGAGGGCTGAAGCTTTCTTT
NA	TRBD1	TRBV19	TRBJ2-7	CASSTGTGNSYEQYF	TGTGCCAGTAGTACAGGGACAGGGAACTCCTACGAGCAGTACTTC
NA	TRBD2	TRBV6-2/TRBV6-3	TRBJ2-1	CASSSGLATNEQFF	TGTGCCAGCAGTTCCGGACTAGCCACCAATGAGCAGTTCTTC
few	NA	TRBV6-5	TRBJ1-2	CASSYSLLQNYGYTF	TGTGCCAGCAGTTACTCCCTTTTACAAAACTATGGCTACACCTTC
NA	TRBD1	TRBV7-2	TRBJ1-6	CASSKTGNLRSPLHF	TGTGCCAGCAGCAAGACAGGGAATTTGCGTTCACCCCTCCACTTT
NA	NA	TRBV11-3	TRBJ1-1	CASSLRHEAFF	TGTGCCAGCAGCTTGAGGCATGAAGCTTTCTTT
NA	NA	TRBV18	TRBJ1-1	CASSPRQVLKNTEAFF	TGTGCCAGCTCACCCAGACAGGTCCTAAAGAACACTGAAGCTTTCTTT
NA	NA	TRBV2	TRBJ1-4	CASSDTSVANEKLFF	TGTGCCAGCAGTGATACGAGCGTAGCTAATGAAAAACTGTTTTTT
NA	TRBD2	TRBV29-1	TRBJ2-4	CSVEDGSTSGRFSKNIQYF	TGCAGCGTTGAAGATGGCTCGACTAGCGGGAGGTTTAGCAAAAACATTCAGTACTTC
NA	NA	TRBV2	TRBJ2-7	CASSDMAGESEQYF	TGTGCCAGCAGTGATATGGCCGGGGAGAGCGAGCAGTACTTC
NA	NA	TRBV7-9	TRBJ1-2	CASSLTGAGFTGYTF	TGTGCCAGCAGCTTAACCGGCGCAGGGTTTACTGGCTACACCTTC
NA	TRBD1	TRBV19	TRBJ1-6	CASSRGTVDSPLHF	TGTGCCAGTAGTAGAGGGACAGTAGATTCACCCCTCCACTTT
NA	NA	TRBV20-1	TRBJ2-5	CSAGGDETQYF	TGCAGTGCTGGCGGGGATGAGACCCAGTACTTC
once	TRBD1	TRBV28	TRBJ2-7	CASRSQGVSYEQYF	TGTGCCAGCAGATCCCAGGGGGTCTCCTACGAGCAGTACTTC
NA	TRBD1	TRBV24-1	TRBJ1-5	CATSDRTGGQQPQHF	TGTGCCACCAGTGACAGGACAGGGGGCCAGCAGCCCCAGCATTTT
NA	TRBD2	TRBV10-3	TRBJ2-4	CAISIASRELKSIQYF	TGTGCCATCAGTATCGCGTCGCGGGAGTTGAAAAGCATTCAGTACTTC
NA	NA	TRBV9	TRBJ1-1	CASSVGPNTEAFF	TGTGCCAGCAGCGTTGGCCCCAACACTGAAGCTTTCTTT
NA	TRBD1	TRBV7-9	TRBJ1-2	CASSLGTGDDYTF	TGTGCCAGCAGCTTAGGCACAGGGGACGACTACACCTTC
few	NA	TRBV6-1	TRBJ2-7	CASSDPFRYEQYF	TGTGCCAGCAGTGACCCCTTCCGCTACGAGCAGTACTTC
NA	TRBD1	TRBV2	TRBJ1-5	CASSGFPAGDRPQHF	TGTGCCAGCAGTGGTTTTCCCGCCGGGGACAGGCCCCAGCATTTT
once	NA	TRBV28	TRBJ1-3	CASRSDKYGNTIYF	TGTGCCAGCAGATCCGACAAATACGGAAACACCATATATTTT
NA	NA	TRBV4-3	TRBJ2-1	CASSQHYPETPYNEQFF	TGCGCCAGCAGCCAACATTATCCCGAGACACCATACAATGAGCAGTTCTTC
NA	TRBD1	TRBV4-1	TRBJ2-5	CASSPEHGDRGGETQYF	TGCGCCAGCAGCCCCGAGCACGGGGACAGGGGTGGGGAGACCCAGTACTTC
NA	NA	TRBV10-3	TRBJ2-7	CAIRESREYEQYF	TGTGCCATCAGAGAGAGTAGGGAGTACGAGCAGTACTTC
few	TRBD2	TRBV6-2/TRBV6-3	TRBJ2-1	CASSQREGYNEQFF	TGTGCCAGCAGCCAGCGGGAGGGATACAATGAGCAGTTCTTC
NA	NA	TRBV2	TRBJ1-4	CASSAGTPRRELFF	TGTGCCAGCAGTGCCGGGACACCCCGCCGGGAACTGTTTTTT
few	NA	TRBV11-2	TRBJ2-7	CASSLGRGYQNYEQYF	TGTGCCAGCAGCTTAGGTCGCGGTTACCAGAACTACGAGCAGTACTTC
NA	TRBD1	TRBV9	TRBJ2-2	CASSHGGQGGTGELFF	TGTGCCAGCAGCCACGGAGGACAGGGGGGGACCGGGGAGCTGTTTTTT
NA	TRBD2	TRBV6-1	TRBJ2-5	CASSETSGGQETQYF	TGTGCCAGCAGTGAGACTAGCGGGGGCCAAGAGACCCAGTACTTC
NA	TRBD1	TRBV2	TRBJ1-6	CASRTGETSPTYNSPLHF	TGTGCCAGCAGGACAGGGGAGACCTCACCTACCTATAATTCACCCCTCCACTTT
NA	TRBD1	TRBV5-4	TRBJ2-3	CASSLWGQGTRADTQYF	TGTGCCAGCAGCTTGTGGGGACAGGGGACCCGCGCAGATACGCAGTATTTT
NA	NA	TRBV29-1	TRBJ1-1	CSVEPGRGIREAFF	TGCAGCGTTGAGCCCGGACGGGGGATCCGTGAAGCTTTCTTT
NA	NA	TRBV12-3/TRBV12-4	TRBJ2-3	CASSLVVNTQYF	TGTGCCAGCAGTTTAGTCGTTAATACGCAGTATTTT
NA	NA	TRBV7-2	TRBJ2-1	CASSPDYHPLNEQFF	TGTGCCAGCAGTCCTGACTACCATCCCCTCAATGAGCAGTTCTTC
NA	TRBD2	TRBV4-1	TRBJ2-4	CASSQEASSGKNIQYF	TGCGCCAGCAGCCAAGAAGCGTCTAGCGGCAAAAACATTCAGTACTTC
NA	NA	TRBV30	TRBJ2-2	CAWSVYYTGELFF	TGTGCCTGGAGCGTCTATTACACCGGGGAGCTGTTTTTT
NA	NA	TRBV7-2	TRBJ2-7	CASSLVGSGSYEQYF	TGTGCCAGCAGCTTAGTGGGGTCAGGGTCCTACGAGCAGTACTTC
NA	TRBD2	TRBV11-2	TRBJ2-1	CASSLLRGGIHNEQFF	TGTGCCAGCAGCCTGTTGCGGGGGGGGATTCACAATGAGCAGTTCTTC
few	NA	TRBV6-4	TRBJ1-1	CASSAQVGNTEAFF	TGTGCCAGCAGTGCCCAGGTTGGGAACACTGAAGCTTTCTTT
NA	NA	TRBV21-1	TRBJ2-3	CASSTFRGTDTQYF	TGTGCCAGCAGCACCTTCCGGGGCACAGATACGCAGTATTTT
NA	TRBD1	TRBV20-1	TRBJ1-2	CSAGTVGYTF	TGCAGTGCTGGGACAGTTGGCTACACCTTC
NA	NA	TRBV11-1	TRBJ2-7	CASSLGSSYEQYF	TGTGCCAGCAGCTTGGGGAGTTCCTACGAGCAGTACTTC
once	NA	TRBV12-3/TRBV12-4	TRBJ1-1	CASRELYTEAFF	TGTGCCAGCAGGGAGCTCTACACTGAAGCTTTCTTT
few	NA	TRBV28	TRBJ1-4	CASSFLQPNEKLFF	TGTGCCAGCAGTTTCTTACAGCCTAATGAAAAACTGTTTTTT